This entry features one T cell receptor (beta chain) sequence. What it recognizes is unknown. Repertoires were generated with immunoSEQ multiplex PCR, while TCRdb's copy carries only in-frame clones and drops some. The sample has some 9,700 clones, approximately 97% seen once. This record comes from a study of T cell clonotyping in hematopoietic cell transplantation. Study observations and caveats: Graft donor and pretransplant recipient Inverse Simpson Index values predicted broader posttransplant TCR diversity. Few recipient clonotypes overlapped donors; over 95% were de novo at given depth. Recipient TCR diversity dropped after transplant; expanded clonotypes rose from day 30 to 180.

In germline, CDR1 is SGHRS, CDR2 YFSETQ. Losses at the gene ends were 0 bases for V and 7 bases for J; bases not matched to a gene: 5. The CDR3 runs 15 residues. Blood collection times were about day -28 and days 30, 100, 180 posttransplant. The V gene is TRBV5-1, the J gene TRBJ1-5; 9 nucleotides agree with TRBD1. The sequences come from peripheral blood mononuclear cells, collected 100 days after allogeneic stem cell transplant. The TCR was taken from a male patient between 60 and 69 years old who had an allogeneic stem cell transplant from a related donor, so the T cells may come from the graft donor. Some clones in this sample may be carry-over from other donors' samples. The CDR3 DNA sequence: TGCGCCAGCAGCTTGGAGGGGACAGGGAACCAGCCCCAGCATTTT. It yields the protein CASSLEGTGNQPQHF.